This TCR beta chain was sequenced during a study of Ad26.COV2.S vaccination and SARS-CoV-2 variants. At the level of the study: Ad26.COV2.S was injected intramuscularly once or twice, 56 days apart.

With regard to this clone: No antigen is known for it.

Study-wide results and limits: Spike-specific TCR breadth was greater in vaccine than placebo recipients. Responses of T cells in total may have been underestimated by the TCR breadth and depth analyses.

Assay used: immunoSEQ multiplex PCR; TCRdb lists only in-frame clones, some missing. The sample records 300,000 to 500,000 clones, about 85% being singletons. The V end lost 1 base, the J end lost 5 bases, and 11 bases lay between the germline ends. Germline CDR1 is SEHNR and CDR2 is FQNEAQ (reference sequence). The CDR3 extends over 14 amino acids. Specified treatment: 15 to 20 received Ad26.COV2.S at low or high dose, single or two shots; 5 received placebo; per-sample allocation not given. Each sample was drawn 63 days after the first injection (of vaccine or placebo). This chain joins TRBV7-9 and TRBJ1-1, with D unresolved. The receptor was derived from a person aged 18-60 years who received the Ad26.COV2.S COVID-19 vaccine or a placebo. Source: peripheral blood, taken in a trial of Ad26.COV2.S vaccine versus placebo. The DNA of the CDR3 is TGTGCCAGCAGCTTAGAGTCTCGAAGTACTGAAGCTTTCTTT. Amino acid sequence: CASSLESRSTEAFF.